This record covers a single T cell receptor beta chain. Its antigen is still unknown. This entry is derived from a study of cytomegalovirus exposure and HLA in healthy donors. The wider study: An analysis done earlier identified almost 120 million unique TCR beta sequences from about 179 million T cells. Broader study findings: In a later analysis, HLA-associated beta chains showed higher expansion and lower generation probabilities than comparable chains. Sequence variants that were highly shared formed a cluster that was likely a sequencing artifact.

There are 12 residues in the CDR3. CDR1 is MDHEN, CDR2 SYDVKM, per germline. The trim removed 5 bases at V and 7 bases at J, leaving 1 base unmatched. As for the donors, each was a healthy bone marrow donor. The PCR contained 60 Vbeta and 13 Jbeta primers. Here immunoSEQ multiplex PCR was the method, and the copy in TCRdb shows in-frame clones only, minus some. The sample lists roughly 130,000 clones, around 82% seen once, with roughly 10% in the top ten. The receptor was derived from a male donor in good health and CMV-seropositive. The chain is built from TRBV28 and TRBJ2-2; the match to TRBD1 covers 7 bases. Sample: PBMCs. Here the CDR3 reads CASSTGVGELFF. The DNA of the CDR3 is TGTGCCAGCAGTACAGGGGTCGGGGAGCTGTTTTTT.